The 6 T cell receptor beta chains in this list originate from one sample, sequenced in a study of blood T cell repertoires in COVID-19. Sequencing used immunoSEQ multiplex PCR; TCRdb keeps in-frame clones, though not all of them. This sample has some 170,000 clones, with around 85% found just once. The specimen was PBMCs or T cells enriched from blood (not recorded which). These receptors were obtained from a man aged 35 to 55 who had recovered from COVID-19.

CDR3 in amino acids: CASRPGLAGERATGELFF. CDR3 in DNA: TGTGCCAGCAGACCGGGACTAGCGGGAGAAAGAGCAACCGGGGAGCTGTTTTTT. The chain links TRBV3-1 (or the pseudogene TRBV3-2) to TRBJ2-2; the match to TRBD2 covers 14 bases. The CDR3 consists of 18 residues. Germline V gene sequence: CDR1 LGHDT, CDR2 YNNKEL (reference sequence). J was trimmed by 5 bases and V by 6 bases; bases with no gene match: 11.

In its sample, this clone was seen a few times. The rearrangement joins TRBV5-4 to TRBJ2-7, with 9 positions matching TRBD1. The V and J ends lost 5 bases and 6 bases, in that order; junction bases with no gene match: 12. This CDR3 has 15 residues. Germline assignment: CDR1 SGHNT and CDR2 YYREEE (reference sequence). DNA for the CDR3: TGTGCCAGCAGTTACAACAGGGGGCTGGGTAGCGAGCAGTACTTC. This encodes CASSYNRGLGSEQYF.

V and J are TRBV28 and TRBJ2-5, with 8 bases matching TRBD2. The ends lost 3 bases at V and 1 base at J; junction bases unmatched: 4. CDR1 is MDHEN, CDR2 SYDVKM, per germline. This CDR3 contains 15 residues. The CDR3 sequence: CASSFSGIFQETQYF. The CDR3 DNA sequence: TGTGCCAGCAGTTTTAGCGGGATCTTCCAAGAGACCCAGTACTTC. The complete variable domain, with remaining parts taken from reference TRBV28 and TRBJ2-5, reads DVKVTQSSRYLVKRTGEKVFLECVQDMDHENMFWYRQDPGLGLRLIYFSYDVKMKEKGDIPEGYSVSREKKERFSLILESASTNQTSMYLCASSFSGIFQETQYFGPGTRLLVL.

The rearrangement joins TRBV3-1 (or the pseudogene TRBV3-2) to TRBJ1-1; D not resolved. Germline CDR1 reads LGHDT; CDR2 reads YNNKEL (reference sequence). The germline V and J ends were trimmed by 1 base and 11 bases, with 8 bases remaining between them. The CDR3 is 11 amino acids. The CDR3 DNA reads TGTGCCAGCAGCCAAGGGAGGTGGGCTTTCTTT. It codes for CASSQGRWAFF.

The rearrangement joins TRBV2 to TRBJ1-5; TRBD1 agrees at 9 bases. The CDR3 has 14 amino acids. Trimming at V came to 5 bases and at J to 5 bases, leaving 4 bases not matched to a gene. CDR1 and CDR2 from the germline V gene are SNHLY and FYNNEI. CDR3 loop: CASSFDRGDQPQHF. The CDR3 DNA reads TGTGCCAGCAGTTTTGACAGGGGGGATCAGCCCCAGCATTTT.

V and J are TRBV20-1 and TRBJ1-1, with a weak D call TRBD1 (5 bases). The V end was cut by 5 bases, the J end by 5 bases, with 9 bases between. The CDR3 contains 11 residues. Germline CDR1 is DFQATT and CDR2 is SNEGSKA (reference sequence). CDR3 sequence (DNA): TGCAGTGCTTTAAGACAGACTGAAGCTTTCTTT. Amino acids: CSALRQTEAFF.